The TCR beta chain described here comes from a study of type 1 regulatory T cells. The overall study: T-allo10 is a Tr1-enriched, alloantigen-specific CD4 T cell product made in vitro.

Regarding the study as a whole: Tr1 cells had a more restricted TCR repertoire than non-Tr1 cells.

Note on this clonotype: What it recognizes is unknown.

Via MiXCR, TCRdb re-called the reads, giving one row per CDR3 protein. Among tens of thousands of distinct CDR3 sequences listed, roughly 20% were seen once. V dropped 4 bases and J dropped 1; count of bases not matched to a gene: 5. CDR1 SGHRS and CDR2 YFSETQ come from the germline V gene. The CDR3 sequence is 15 residues long. The receptor was isolated from a human donor in good health. Sequencing was done on a sample of cultured type 1 regulatory T (Tr1) cells, either the whole culture or a sorted fraction (not recorded which). The chain links TRBV5-1 to TRBJ2-3; 8 bases match TRBD2. CDR3 DNA sequence: TGCGCCAGCAGCACAAGCGGGAGCCGCACAGATACGCAGTATTTT. Protein product: CASSTSGSRTDTQYF.